The 22 T cell receptor beta chains reported below all come from one sample, sequenced in a study of cytomegalovirus exposure and HLA in healthy donors. Researchers ran the PCR with 60 Vbeta and 13 Jbeta primers. Data came from immunoSEQ multiplex PCR; TCRdb stores just in-frame clones and leaves some out. The data show around 120,000 clones, approximately 80% seen once. Sequencing used PBMCs. These receptors all come from a boy between 2 and 10 years old in good health and CMV-seronegative.

The rearrangement links TRBV7-9 to TRBJ1-6; unclear D gene. The CDR3 sequence is 17 residues long. Trimming took off 2 bases at V and 0 bases at J, with 11 bases between the two ends. The germline V gene has CDR1 SEHNR and CDR2 FQNEAQ (reference sequence). The CDR3 bases are TGTGCCAGCAGCTTATCCCCCGGTAGCTCCTATAATTCACCCCTCCACTTT. Its protein product is CASSLSPGSSYNSPLHF.

The chain is built from TRBV5-1 and TRBJ2-2; D may be TRBD1 (6 bases). Germline V lookup: CDR1 SGHRS, CDR2 YFSETQ. The CDR3 covers 15 residues. V was clipped by 6 bases and J by 1 base, with 13 bases between them. CDR3 in amino acids: CASITDSLNTGELFF. The CDR3 bases are TGCGCCAGCATTACGGACAGCCTGAACACCGGGGAGCTGTTTTTT.

Comment on this clone: A junction boundary mismatches the germline segment, possibly from a read error. The CDR3 loop is CVSSVHSTDTQYF. DNA for the CDR3: TGTGTCAGCAGCGTTCATTCCACAGATACGCAGTATTTT. The chain recombines TRBV9 with TRBJ2-3; D gene uncertain. Per germline, CDR1 SGDLS and CDR2 YYNGEE. The CDR3 has 13 residues.

This chain links TRBV4-3 with TRBJ1-5; D might be TRBD1 (6 bases). The V and J ends lost 0 bases and 6 bases respectively, with 9 bases between them. Germline V gives CDR1 LGHNA, CDR2 YSLEER. The CDR3 sequence is 14 residues long. The CDR3 nucleotides are TGCGCCAGCAGCCAAGACAGGGGCAGTCAGCCCCAGCATTTT. This gives the protein CASSQDRGSQPQHF.

Written as DNA, the CDR3 is TGTGCCAGCAGCGAAGCGGAGAACACGCAGTATTTT. Translated: CASSEAENTQYF. This rearrangement joins TRBV7-6 to TRBJ2-3, with a weak D call TRBD2 (5 bases). This CDR3 contains 12 residues. The V gene lost 5 bases and the J gene lost 9 bases, with 12 bases spanning the gap. Germline V lookup: CDR1 SGHVS, CDR2 FNYEAQ.

The chain links TRBV30 to TRBJ2-7; TRBD1 might be the D (6 bases). The CDR3 is 11 amino acids. The ends were cut back, 2 bases at V and 4 bases at J, with 6 bases in the middle. Germline V gene data show CDR1 as GTSNPN and CDR2 as SVGIG (reference sequence). The CDR3 region is CAWSTGYEQYV. The CDR3 region has the DNA TGTGCCTGGAGTACAGGGTACGAGCAGTACGTC.

The rearrangement links TRBV5-6 to TRBJ1-5; D is perhaps TRBD1 (6 bases). The germline V gene has CDR1 SGHDT and CDR2 YYEEEE. Deletions cut 4 bases from V and 2 bases from J, with 13 bases between. The CDR3 consists of 15 residues. CDR3 nucleotides: TGTGCCAGCAGCGCGACAGGTTTTGGCAATCAGCCCCAGCATTTT. It encodes CASSATGFGNQPQHF.

The chain has TRBV5-4 and TRBJ2-2; TRBD2 aligns across 14 bases. V dropped 5 bases and J dropped 7; count of bases not matched to a gene: 16. This CDR3 is built from 19 residues. Germline V CDR1 and CDR2: SGHNT, YYREEE (reference sequence). CDR3 loop: CASSSVRLAGGPVGGELFF. The CDR3 nucleotides are TGTGCCAGCAGTTCCGTTCGACTAGCGGGGGGGCCTGTTGGCGGGGAGCTGTTTTTT.

For the CDR3, the DNA is TGTGCCAGCAGTGCAAAGGAGGGGAGCACAGATACGCAGTATTTT. It is translated as CASSAKEGSTDTQYF. The chain carries TRBV6-4 and TRBJ2-3; D is perhaps TRBD2 (6 bases). Trimming pared 4 bases from V and 0 bases from J, leaving 11 bases between. CDR1 and CDR2 from the germline V gene are MRHNA and SNTAGT. CDR3 length: 15 amino acids.

This clone was seen a handful of times. The CDR3 DNA follows: TGTGCCAGCAGCCCAACAGCGACAGGGCACGAGCAGTACTTC. This encodes CASSPTATGHEQYF. The chain is built from TRBV7-2 and TRBJ2-7; 7 bases are a match to TRBD1. The CDR3 totals 14 residues. CDR1 and CDR2 from the germline V gene are SGHTA and FQGNSA. J gave up 5 bases and V 5 bases, and 9 bases lay outside the gene matches.

The CDR3 DNA reads TGTGCCAGCAGCTTAGGTCGGCAGGCTTACGAGCAGTACTTC. Amino acid sequence: CASSLGRQAYEQYF. The genes are TRBV13 and TRBJ2-7; D unresolved. Trimming removed 0 bases from V and 4 bases from J, with 10 bases in between. CDR1 and CDR2 (germline): PRHDT, FYEKMQ (reference sequence). CDR3 length: 14 amino acids.

V is TRBV7-3 and J is TRBJ2-1; D might be TRBD1 (5 bases). The CDR3 spans 14 residues. The germline gives CDR1 SGHTA, CDR2 FQGTGA. Trimming left V 2 bases short and J 9 bases short, with 14 bases between. The CDR3 region is CASSLLQGLGEQFF. Here the CDR3 DNA reads TGTGCCAGCAGCTTACTCCAGGGCCTCGGTGAGCAGTTCTTC.

The rearrangement links TRBV2 to TRBJ1-5; a possible D gene is TRBD1 (6 bases). The CDR3 length is 14 residues. V lost 6 bases and J lost 4, with 13 bases in between. Germline CDR1 and CDR2: SNHLY and FYNNEI. The CDR3 DNA is TGTGCCAGCAGAAAAGAAACAGGGAATCAGCCCCAGCATTTT. Translated, it gives CASRKETGNQPQHF.

The chain is built from TRBV15 and TRBJ1-5, with unresolved D. The CDR3 has 14 residues. The V gene lost 2 bases and the J gene lost 5 bases, with 10 bases spanning the gap. Germline-derived CDR1 and CDR2 are LNHNV and YYDKDF (reference sequence). The CDR3, as DNA: TGTGCCACCAGCAGATTGCCAGTGGATCAGCCCCAGCATTTT. Protein product: CATSRLPVDQPQHF. The whole variable domain, filled in from reference TRBV15 and TRBJ1-5, reads DAMVIQNPRYQVTQFGKPVTLSCSQTLNHNVMYWYQQKSSQAPKLLFHYYDKDFNNEADTPDNFQSRRPNTSFCFLDIRSPGLGDTAMYLCATSRLPVDQPQHFGDGTRLSIL.

This chain uses TRBV6-1 with TRBJ2-3; TRBD2 matches 10 bases. Per germline, CDR1 MNHNS and CDR2 SASEGT. CDR3 size: 16 residues. Trimming cost V 1 base and J 4 bases; bases outside gene matches: 5. For the CDR3, the DNA is TGTGCCAGCAGTGAAGTAACAGCGGGAGGGGCAGATACGCAGTATTTT. Translated: CASSEVTAGGADTQYF.

This sequence joins TRBV29-1 and TRBJ2-2; 8 bases are a match to TRBD1. The CDR3 runs to 15 residues. After removal of 7 bases from V and 4 bases from J, the junction contained 11 bases not matched to a gene. CDR1 and CDR2 from the germline V gene are SQVTM and ANQGSEA. For the CDR3, the DNA is TGCAGCGCCAAAACGGACAGGGCCTCCACCGGGGAGCTGTTTTTT. Translating it yields CSAKTDRASTGELFF.

The chain couples TRBV6-5 to TRBJ1-1; D is unresolved. Germline V gene sequence: CDR1 MNHEY, CDR2 SVGAGI. V lost 0 bases and J 6 bases, leaving 14 bases between the germline ends. This CDR3 spans 15 amino acids. The CDR3 sequence is CASSYSYSLTAEAFF. The CDR3 nucleotides are TGTGCCAGCAGTTACTCGTACAGTTTAACGGCTGAAGCTTTCTTT.

The CDR3, as DNA: TGCGCCAGCAGCTTGGATTATAGCTATGGCTACACCTTC. Protein: CASSLDYSYGYTF. The rearrangement joins TRBV5-1 to TRBJ1-2; D is uncertain. The CDR3 is made up of 13 amino acids. Trimming removed 0 bases from V and 4 bases from J, with 7 bases in between. In germline, CDR1 is SGHRS, CDR2 YFSETQ.

This chain uses TRBV7-9 with TRBJ2-5, with 7 positions matching TRBD1. The trim removed 6 bases at V and 5 bases at J, leaving 9 bases unmatched. Germline V lookup: CDR1 SEHNR, CDR2 FQNEAQ (reference sequence). The CDR3 length is 14 residues. The CDR3 region is CASSSSGGRETQYF. The CDR3 nucleotides read TGTGCCAGCAGTTCCTCAGGGGGAAGGGAGACCCAGTACTTC.

V usage is TRBV7-2 and J usage is TRBJ2-7; D might be TRBD1 (7 bases). This CDR3 region has 13 residues. Germline V gene lookup returns CDR1 SGHTA and CDR2 FQGNSA. V was cut by 0 bases and J by 6 bases, with 9 bases left in between. The CDR3 DNA is TGTGCCAGCAGCTTAGCGCAGGGGGGCGAGCAGTACTTC. Amino acid sequence: CASSLAQGGEQYF.

The chain couples TRBV19 to TRBJ1-5; D may be TRBD1 (6 bases). Looked up from germline, CDR1 is LNHDA and CDR2 is SQIVND (reference sequence). V lost 4 bases, J lost 0 bases, and 13 bases lay in between. The CDR3 consists of 16 residues. CDR3 nucleotides: TGTGCCAGTAGTACCTCACACAGGGATAGCAATCAGCCCCAGCATTTT. This translates into CASSTSHRDSNQPQHF.

The chain uses TRBV23-1 and TRBJ2-7; a possible D gene is TRBD2 (6 bases). TRBV23-1 is recorded as an ORF, its role being uncertain. V shed 2 bases and J shed 5 bases, with 7 bases lying between them. CDR3 length: 12 residues. DNA for the CDR3: TGCGCCAGCAGTCAAGGAGGGGACGAGCAGTACGTC. Translating gives CASSQGGDEQYV.